These 30 T cell receptor beta chains share one sample of origin, sequenced in a study of identical twins. TCRdb reprocessed the 5' RACE reads with MiXCR, giving one entry per CDR3 protein. The sample consists of more than 600,000 distinct CDR3 sequences, over 15% of them appearing once. In addition, the sample was reused for a study of T cells expressing NK-cell markers.

The sample consisted of PBMCs. These receptors all stem from a woman between 18 and 29 years old in good health.

This clonotype has more than one count but fewer than ten. This rearrangement joins TRBV9 to TRBJ2-1; TRBD1 is a possible D gene (6 bases). The CDR3 is 15 residues long. CDR1 and CDR2 (germline): SGDLS, YYNGEE. The V end lost 4 bases, the J end lost 6 bases, and 17 bases lay between the germline ends. For the CDR3, the DNA is TGTGCCAGCAGCCGGGACATCCCGAAGGGCAATGAGCAGTTCTTC. It specifies CASSRDIPKGNEQFF.

This clonotype showed up many times. The chain combines TRBV12-3 or TRBV12-4 with TRBJ2-7; TRBD2 might be the D (5 bases). The CDR3 consists of 11 residues. V was pared by 3 bases and J by 10 bases, with 10 bases between. CDR3: CASSFEGFQYF. The CDR3 coding sequence is TGTGCCAGCAGTTTTGAGGGTTTTCAGTACTTC.

This clonotype occurred many times. The CDR3 spells CSALSEGVTEAFF. The DNA of the CDR3 is TGCAGTGCCTTATCCGAGGGGGTTACTGAAGCTTTCTTT. V and J are TRBV20-1 and TRBJ1-1; D might be TRBD1 (6 bases). The length of the CDR3 is 13 residues. Per the germline V gene, CDR1 is DFQATT and CDR2 is SNEGSKA (reference sequence). V lost 6 bases and J lost 5, with 16 bases in between.

This clonotype has ten or more counts. The chain carries TRBV20-1 and TRBJ1-2, with unresolved D. The CDR3 has 15 amino acids. Trimming pared 0 bases from V and 5 bases from J, leaving 16 bases between. The germline V gene has CDR1 DFQATT and CDR2 SNEGSKA (reference sequence). The CDR3, as DNA: TGCAGTGCTAGAGATTTCCCGCGTGAGGAGTATGGCTACACCTTC. It is translated as CSARDFPREEYGYTF.

The V call is TRBV5-1, the J call TRBJ1-2; the D is unclear. Germline V CDR1 and CDR2: SGHRS, YFSETQ. The CDR3 runs 13 residues. Deletions cut 0 bases from V and 8 bases from J, with 11 bases between. The chain's CDR3 is CASSLESVGGYTF. The DNA for the CDR3 is TGCGCCAGCAGCTTGGAGTCCGTAGGCGGCTACACCTTC.

This clonotype appeared a few times. The chain uses TRBV4-3 and TRBJ2-3; D gene unclear. This CDR3 region has 16 residues. The germline gives CDR1 LGHNA, CDR2 YSLEER. V lost 0 bases and J lost 0, with 10 bases in between. The CDR3 coding sequence is TGCGCCAGCAGCCAAGAGAGACTCCCTAGCACAGATACGCAGTATTTT. Encoded protein: CASSQERLPSTDTQYF.

The rearrangement joins TRBV27 to TRBJ2-7; D possibly corresponds to TRBD1 (6 bases). Germline V gene sequence: CDR1 MNHEY, CDR2 SMNVEV (reference sequence). Trimming took off 6 bases at V and 3 bases at J, with 15 bases between the two ends. CDR3 length: 14 residues. The CDR3 loop is CASRPRQESYEQYF. The CDR3 DNA sequence: TGTGCCAGCAGACCGCGACAGGAGAGCTACGAGCAGTACTTC.

This clonotype was detected ten times or more. The chain has TRBV14 and TRBJ2-7; 8 bases map to TRBD2. V shed 4 bases and J 4 bases; nucleotides not matched to a gene: 6. Germline V gene data show CDR1 as SGHDN and CDR2 as FVKESK. The CDR3 totals 14 residues. The CDR3 protein is CASSRGGGTYEQYF. CDR3 DNA sequence: TGTGCCAGCAGCCGCGGCGGGGGGACTTACGAGCAGTACTTC.

This clonotype came up many times. The chain uses TRBV3-1 and TRBJ1-6; D is uncertain. There are 17 residues in the CDR3. Per the germline V gene, CDR1 is LGHDT and CDR2 is YNNKEL (reference sequence). V gave up 0 bases and J gave up 2 bases, with 11 bases separating them. The CDR3 DNA reads as TGTGCCAGCAGCCAAGAGGTCTGGGCGACCTATAATTCACCCCTCCACTTT. Its translation is CASSQEVWATYNSPLHF.

A few counts support this clonotype. The chain is built from TRBV12-3 or TRBV12-4 and TRBJ2-7; no reliable D call. Deletions cut 6 bases from V and 5 bases from J, with 14 bases between. There are 13 residues in the CDR3. The CDR3 DNA is TGTGCCAGCAGCCCCCCGTTGAGCGACGAGCAGTACTTC. Translating gives CASSPPLSDEQYF.

The genes are TRBV6-1 and TRBJ2-2; possible D gene TRBD2, 6 bases. Looked up from germline, CDR1 is MNHNS and CDR2 is SASEGT. The CDR3 runs to 13 residues. The V and J ends lost 7 bases and 6 bases respectively, with 12 bases between them. The CDR3 DNA follows: TGTGCCAGCACCCTAGGAGGGGCCGGGGAGCTGTTTTTT. This encodes CASTLGGAGELFF.

This clonotype was seen only a few times. The rearrangement uses TRBV7-9 and TRBJ1-2; 8 bases agree with TRBD1. Unmatched junction bases numbered 10, after V lost 4 bases and J lost 3 bases. This CDR3 is 16 amino acids long. CDR1 and CDR2 from the germline V gene are SEHNR and FQNEAQ (reference sequence). The CDR3 nucleotides read TGTGCCAGCAGCTCCCCTTCAGGGGGCGCGGACTATGGCTACACCTTC. It translates to CASSSPSGGADYGYTF.

The V gene is TRBV7-2, the J gene TRBJ2-1; maybe TRBD2 (6 bases). The CDR3 sequence is 14 residues long. The V and J ends lost 10 bases and 7 bases respectively, with 20 bases between them. Per germline, CDR1 SGHTA and CDR2 FQGNSA. The CDR3 coding sequence is TGTGCCACCTCGGGAGACCGGTATGGGAATGAGCAGTTCTTC. This gives the protein CATSGDRYGNEQFF.

This clonotype was counted only a few times. The V and J genes are TRBV5-5 and TRBJ2-7; the D gene could be TRBD1 or TRBD2 (6 bases each). V lost 1 base and J 2 bases, leaving 13 bases between the germline ends. Per the germline V gene, CDR1 is SGHKS and CDR2 is YYEKEE (reference sequence). This CDR3 is 15 amino acids long. CDR3 protein: CASSLRGQEPYEQYF. In nucleotides, the CDR3 is TGTGCCAGCAGCTTGCGGGGGCAGGAGCCCTACGAGCAGTACTTC.

This clonotype was observed a few times. The rearrangement joins TRBV7-2 to TRBJ1-2; possible D gene TRBD1, 5 bases. CDR1 and CDR2 from the germline V gene are SGHTA and FQGNSA. V was pared by 3 bases and J by 0 bases, with 14 bases between. The CDR3 covers 16 residues. This chain's CDR3 is CASSFRDSRPNYGYTF. CDR3 DNA: TGTGCCAGCAGCTTCCGCGACAGCAGACCTAACTATGGCTACACCTTC.

The rearrangement links TRBV9 to TRBJ1-2; the D is unclear. V was cut by 0 bases and J by 8 bases, with 11 bases left in between. Germline V gives CDR1 SGDLS, CDR2 YYNGEE. There are 13 residues in the CDR3. The CDR3 DNA reads as TGTGCCAGCAGCGTAGGGGTCTATTACGGCTACACCTTC. This gives the protein CASSVGVYYGYTF.

This clonotype was seen a handful of times. The chain recombines TRBV30 with TRBJ2-7, with no clear D. CDR1 and CDR2 (germline): GTSNPN, SVGIG (reference sequence). The ends were cut back, 0 bases at V and 4 bases at J, with 4 bases in the middle. The CDR3 sequence is 11 residues long. CDR3 amino acids: CAWSVQYEQYF. As DNA, the CDR3 is TGTGCCTGGAGTGTTCAGTACGAGCAGTACTTC.

The chain employs TRBV5-1 and TRBJ1-1; D ambiguous. The germline CDR1 and CDR2 sequences are SGHRS and YFSETQ. The V and J ends lost 7 bases and 4 bases respectively, with 11 bases between them. The CDR3 is made up of 12 amino acids. The CDR3 DNA is TGCGCCAGCCGTGGATCCGGCACTGAAGCTTTCTTT. Its protein is CASRGSGTEAFF.

The V and J genes are TRBV12-5 and TRBJ2-4; 7 bases agree with TRBD1. Germline V CDR1 and CDR2: LGHNT, FRNRAP. This CDR3 spans 14 amino acids. V was clipped by 6 bases and J by 2 bases; unmatched bases: 4. Here the CDR3 reads CASGDRNSKNIQYF. CDR3 sequence (DNA): TGTGCTAGTGGGGACAGGAACTCCAAAAACATTCAGTACTTC.

This chain connects TRBV9 to TRBJ2-5; maybe TRBD2 (5 bases). Germline CDR1 and CDR2: SGDLS and YYNGEE. V lost 0 bases and J lost 4, with 16 bases in between. This CDR3 contains 16 residues. This chain's CDR3 is CASSVGPSGWGETQYF. The CDR3 nucleotides are TGTGCCAGCAGCGTAGGTCCCTCGGGGTGGGGAGAGACCCAGTACTTC.

Only a few counts were recorded for this clonotype. The chain uses TRBV12-5 and TRBJ1-3; D remains unclear. Trimming removed 5 bases from V and 11 bases from J, with 16 bases in between. Germline assignment: CDR1 LGHNT and CDR2 FRNRAP. This CDR3 spans 13 amino acids. In nucleotides, the CDR3 is TGTGCTAGTGGTCCACCACCCCCGACCGCCATATATTTT. Translation gives CASGPPPPTAIYF. The whole variable domain, remainder taken from reference TRBV12-5 and TRBJ1-3, is DARVTQTPRHKVTEMGQEVTMRCQPILGHNTVFWYRQTMMQGLELLAYFRNRAPLDDSGMPKDRFSAEMPDATLATLKIQPSEPRDSAVYFCASGPPPPTAIYFGEGSWLTVV.

This clonotype was recorded only once. The V and J genes are TRBV18 and TRBJ2-1, with 7 bases that match TRBD1. This CDR3 is built from 15 residues. The germline gives CDR1 KGHSH, CDR2 LQKENI. With 4 bases clipped from V and 4 bases from J, the junction kept 7 bases outside the gene matches. In nucleotides, the CDR3 is TGTGCCAGCTCACGGGACAGCTTAGGGTACAATGAGCAGTTCTTC. Amino acid sequence: CASSRDSLGYNEQFF.

This chain joins TRBV9 and TRBJ2-3; D is unresolved. V was trimmed by 0 bases and J by 4 bases, leaving 9 bases between them. There are 14 residues in the CDR3. The germline CDR1 and CDR2 sequences are SGDLS and YYNGEE. The CDR3 coding sequence is TGTGCCAGCAGCGTAGGGCAGGTGGCAGATACGCAGTATTTT. Protein: CASSVGQVADTQYF.

The chain uses TRBV9 and TRBJ1-5, with D possibly being TRBD1 (5 bases). The CDR3 sequence is 14 residues long. Germline loops: CDR1 SGDLS, CDR2 YYNGEE. V lost 2 bases to trimming and J lost 7 bases, with 13 bases between them. This CDR3 is CASSVGTGGQPQHF. The CDR3 DNA follows: TGTGCCAGCAGCGTCGGGACCGGGGGGCAGCCCCAGCATTTT.

In this sample, this clonotype turned up a few times. J is TRBJ2-3 and V is TRBV20-1; D call uncertain. CDR1 is DFQATT and CDR2 is SNEGSKA in the germline V gene (reference sequence). CDR3 size: 13 residues. V dropped 3 bases and J dropped 4 bases, with 11 bases sitting between them. The DNA of the CDR3 is TGCAGTGCTAGGTCCAGCTACCCAGATACGCAGTATTTT. Its protein is CSARSSYPDTQYF.

This chain uses TRBV3-1 with TRBJ2-5; 7 bases map to TRBD1. CDR3 size: 15 residues. V shed 0 bases and J 4 bases; nucleotides not matched to a gene: 5. Germline V gene sequence: CDR1 LGHDT, CDR2 YNNKEL (reference sequence). CDR3 DNA sequence: TGTGCCAGCAGCCAAGATTTAGGGGGCGGAGAGACCCAGTACTTC. The encoded protein is CASSQDLGGGETQYF.

V and J are TRBV2 and TRBJ2-7; unclear D gene. Germline V gives CDR1 SNHLY, CDR2 FYNNEI. The CDR3 has 10 residues. V was pared by 11 bases and J by 3 bases, with 8 bases between. In nucleotides, the CDR3 is TGTGCCGTGAGAGACTACGAGCAGTACTTC. Amino acids: CAVRDYEQYF.

This clonotype has a handful of counts. V gene TRBV29-1 combines with J gene TRBJ2-7; D is uncertain. This CDR3 spans 13 amino acids. V shed 4 bases and J shed 4 bases, with 14 bases lying between them. CDR1 is SQVTM and CDR2 is ANQGSEA in the germline V gene. The CDR3 DNA reads TGCAGCGTTGGTTTTGGACGAATTTACGAGCAGTACTTC. It is translated as CSVGFGRIYEQYF.

This clonotype appeared a few times. The genes are TRBV7-2 and TRBJ2-1; D gene unclear. Germline V gene sequence: CDR1 SGHTA, CDR2 FQGNSA. V was cut by 3 bases and J by 10 bases, with 10 bases left in between. The CDR3 is 12 amino acids. In nucleotides, the CDR3 is TGTGCCAGCAGCTTGGCAGTATTAGAGCAGTTCTTC. It translates to CASSLAVLEQFF.

This clonotype occurred a few times. The rearrangement uses TRBV20-1 and TRBJ2-7; 7 nucleotides agree with TRBD2. The germline CDR1 and CDR2 sequences are DFQATT and SNEGSKA (reference sequence). The V gene end was trimmed by 6 bases and the J gene end by 0 bases; junction bases not matched to a gene: 14. The CDR3 covers 16 residues. CDR3 sequence reads: CSANHGEGSISYEQYF. CDR3 sequence (DNA): TGCAGTGCCAACCATGGGGAGGGATCGATCTCCTACGAGCAGTACTTC.